This T cell receptor (beta chain) derives from a study of T cells after posttransplantation cyclophosphamide. Findings of the study overall: Tissue-infiltrating T cells from skin or gut overlapped little with blood T cells. Donor CD8+ memory clones often dominated recipient blood repertoires at later times. Recipient CMV seropositivity and CMV reactivation strongly tracked TRB clonality.

Points on this clone: Its antigen is still unknown.

The V end was cut by 3 bases, the J end by 2 bases, with 20 bases between. The germline gives CDR1 MRHNA, CDR2 SNTAGT. The CDR3 length is 17 residues. Sequencing used immunoSEQ multiplex PCR; TCRdb keeps in-frame clones, though not all of them. The sample records 3,900 or so clones, under 80% being singletons. This TCR came from a man under 40 in good health and a related stem cell transplant donor. The V call is TRBV6-4, the J call TRBJ2-7, with a weak D call TRBD1 (6 bases). Sequencing was done on a sample of memory CD8+ T cells sorted from blood. The CDR3 sequence is CASSESRLRTATYEQYF. For the CDR3, the DNA is TGTGCCAGCAGTGAGAGTAGGCTCAGGACAGCTACCTACGAGCAGTACTTC.